This TCR beta chain was obtained from a study of regulatory T cells in long-lasting Graves disease (dated by TCRdb to about 2021). Context from the whole study: Antithyroid drugs had been taken for less than 3 months by newly diagnosed Graves' disease patients. This study used TCR sequencing and RNA sequencing of peripheral blood to compare persistent Graves' disease patients against newly diagnosed Graves' disease patients. The study took place in China and was registered as a clinical trial. TCR sequencing covered about 13 persistent and 20 newly diagnosed Graves' disease patients, around 35 samples in total.

The investigation overall reported the following: The authors acknowledged the small sample size as a limitation that may reduce accuracy. More public clonotypes were shared among persistent patients (over 2,500) than among newly diagnosed patients (966). Only the TCR beta chain was sequenced and analyzed. Compared with newly diagnosed patients, persistent Graves' disease patients had lower TCR Shannon entropy and fewer highly expanded clones, which suggests clonal expansion. The study examined only peripheral blood because the primary lesion, thyroid tissue, could not be accessed. TRBV28, TRBJ1-2 and TRBJ2-5 were preferentially used in persistent disease, while TRBV20-1 and TRBJ2-1 were favored in newly diagnosed disease.

As to this clonotype: Its binding antigen is unknown. Nothing much larger sits one base from this clone, and base qualities are not available.

What the time point label conveys for this sample: newly diagnosed GD, antithyroid drugs for less than 3 months. For both TCR sequencing and RNA sequencing, RNA was extracted from PBMCs in TRIzol. Graves' disease was diagnosed according to American Thyroid Association guidelines. The patients came from an endocrinology department in Xi'an, China. Each patient gave about 10 milliliters of peripheral blood, collected in an EDTA anticoagulant tube. Ficoll Paque Plus density gradient separation was used to isolate PBMCs, and no further T cell sorting was done. An Agilent 2100 Bioanalyzer and agarose gel were used to check RNA quality, while a NanoDrop 2000 measured RNA concentration. The library was prepared using multiplex PCR. TCRdb names Illumina HiSeq 4000 as the instrument used. CDR3 regions were amplified by Arm-PCR with iRepertoire HTBI primers to construct TCR beta libraries. Before sequencing, the PCR products underwent gel purification. The original pipeline was this. A total of some 65 TRBV and more than twelve TRBJ segments were identified across samples and were used for gene usage analysis of CDR3 amino acid clonotypes. Filtered high-quality paired reads were merged into contigs using COPE and FqMerger. Contigs were aligned with BLAST to IMGT TRBV, TRBD and TRBJ reference genes, and CDR3 was defined per IMGT. Any clonotype with a frequency above 0.1% was counted as a highly expanded clone. Shannon entropy served as the measure of repertoire diversity, while the Gini coefficient captured V-J evenness. A clonotype found in more than one individual was treated as public. The public sequencing data were trimmed at Q25 with fastp and processed into clonotypes with MiXCR by TCRdb, which kept only in-frame beta chains. Rows with a matching CDR3 protein are joined into one entry that keeps the most common DNA and genes. In this record, the V and J calls reflect TCRdb's handling and not the investigators' own analysis. For this sample the table gives hundreds of thousands of distinct CDR3 sequences, of which about a sixth were detected only once. 22% of the sample comes from the top ten.

CDR1 and CDR2 were assigned from the germline V gene as SNHLY and FYNNEI. V is cut by 7 bases and J by 0 bases, and the space between the germline ends is 9 bases. From the cysteine through the phenylalanine, the CDR3 covers 13 amino acids. Kept here is only the CDR3 DNA, which spans 39 bases and is read in frame from base 1. Source: peripheral blood mononuclear cells (PBMCs), taken at new diagnosis, from a patient treated with antithyroid drugs. The sequence came from a female donor with Graves disease. The V and J genes are TRBV2 and TRBJ2-5; D gene: possibly TRBD2, on 5 matching bases. The base sequence is TGTGCCAGCACACAACTAGACCAAGAGACCCAGTACTTC. It encodes CASTQLDQETQYF.